The 7 T cell receptor beta chains below all came from one sample that was sequenced in a study of CD4+ T cells in melanoma. The protocol was immunoSEQ multiplex PCR, while the TCRdb copy is restricted to in-frame clones and leaves out a portion. The sample consists of roughly 150,000 clones, over 90% of them appearing once. The receptors shown here come from a human donor with melanoma.

The J gene is TRBJ2-2, the V gene TRBV7-3, with TRBD2 matching 13 bases. This CDR3 is 15 amino acids long. Trimming removed 5 bases from V and 10 bases from J; junction bases left unmatched: 7. Germline V gene data show CDR1 as SGHTA and CDR2 as FQGTGA. DNA for the CDR3: TGTGCCAGCAGCCGTTGGACTAGCGGGGGTGAGGAGCTGTTTTTT. Its protein is CASSRWTSGGEELFF.

This chain links TRBV5-6 with TRBJ1-1; 9 nucleotides line up with TRBD1. Germline V gives CDR1 SGHDT, CDR2 YYEEEE. V gave up 3 bases and J gave up 8 bases; unmatched junction bases: 11. The CDR3 spans 15 residues. The CDR3 sequence: CASSWGQGGMYEAFF. Written as DNA, the CDR3 is TGTGCCAGCAGCTGGGGACAGGGCGGGATGTACGAAGCTTTCTTT. Looking up the rest from reference TRBV5-6 and TRBJ1-1 gives the full variable domain: DAGVTQSPTHLIKTRGQQVTLRCSPKSGHDTVSWYQQALGQGPQFIFQYYEEEERQRGNFPDRFSGHQFPNYSSELNVNALLLGDSALYLCASSWGQGGMYEAFFGQGTRLTVV.

The V call is TRBV2, the J call TRBJ2-3, with 7 bases identical to TRBD2. The CDR3 is 14 amino acids. Germline values: CDR1 SNHLY, CDR2 FYNNEI. Unmatched junction bases numbered 7, after V lost 7 bases and J lost 3 bases. Here the CDR3 reads CASNPGGRTDTQYF. The DNA for the CDR3 is TGTGCCAGCAACCCGGGGGGTCGGACAGATACGCAGTATTTT. Together with reference TRBV2 and TRBJ2-3, the CDR3 gives the full variable domain: EPEVTQTPSHQVTQMGQEVILRCVPISNHLYFYWYRQILGQKVEFLVSFYNNEISEKSEIFDDQFSVERPDGSNFTLKIRSTKLEDSAMYFCASNPGGRTDTQYFGPGTRLTVL.

This clone was seen a handful of times. The V call is TRBV7-6, the J call TRBJ1-5; 7 nucleotides align to TRBD1. The CDR3 loop spans 15 amino acids. V lost 2 bases to trimming and J lost 4 bases; unmatched junction nucleotides: 5. The V gene's germline CDR1 is SGHVS and CDR2 FNYEAQ. Here the CDR3 reads CASSLTPGGNQPQHF. The CDR3 DNA reads TGTGCCAGCAGCTTAACCCCAGGGGGGAATCAGCCCCAGCATTTT. The full variable domain, in which reference TRBV7-6 and TRBJ1-5 provide the parts outside the CDR3, is GAGVSQSPRYKVTKRGQDVALRCDPISGHVSLYWYRQALGQGPEFLTYFNYEAQQDKSGLPNDRFSAERPEGSISTLTIQRTEQRDSAMYRCASSLTPGGNQPQHFGDGTRLSIL.

CDR3 protein: CASSLGTAYNEQFF. CDR3 DNA: TGTGCCAGCAGCTTGGGGACAGCCTACAATGAGCAGTTCTTC. J is TRBJ2-1 and V is TRBV7-3; 7 bases fit TRBD1. This CDR3 region has 14 residues. Looked up from germline, CDR1 is SGHTA and CDR2 is FQGTGA. The trim removed 3 bases at V and 2 bases at J, leaving 1 base unmatched.

The count of this clone is one. The sample contains more than one DNA sequence encoding this CDR3. The genes are TRBV29-1 and TRBJ1-1; 7 positions match TRBD1. Trimming took 4 bases from V and 7 from J; bases not matched to a gene: 6. CDR1 and CDR2 (germline): SQVTM, ANQGSEA. CDR3 length equals 12 residues. The CDR3 protein is CSVGQGRVEAFF. CDR3 nucleotide sequence: TGCAGCGTTGGACAGGGAAGAGTTGAAGCTTTCTTT.

This clone is a singleton in its sample. The J gene is TRBJ1-1, the V gene TRBV7-9; D perhaps matches TRBD1 (6 bases). The germline CDR1 and CDR2 sequences are SEHNR and FQNEAQ (reference sequence). V gave up 5 bases and J gave up 0 bases, with 16 bases separating them. The CDR3 is made up of 16 amino acids. CDR3 sequence: CASSIGRGSMNTEAFF. The CDR3 DNA reads as TGTGCCAGCAGCATTGGCAGGGGTTCGATGAACACTGAAGCTTTCTTT.